Only a few counts were recorded for the clone carrying this T cell receptor (beta chain). The antigen is not known. The data belong to a study of T cell repertoires in cytomegalovirus infection. About the research overall: TCR beta signatures that were public indicated CMV infection and matching HLA type.

TCRdb re-called the reads through MiXCR, storing one row per CDR3 protein. The sample consists of fewer than 850,000 distinct CDR3 sequences, 25% to 30% of them appearing once. This CDR3 has 16 residues. The germline V and J ends were trimmed by 5 bases and 1 base, with 15 bases remaining between them. Germline V lookup: CDR1 SEHNR, CDR2 FQNEAQ (reference sequence). General study points: Carriers of CMV plus the relevant HLA were identified by cumulative public TCR beta family frequency. In two of eight donors, the top clonotype was HLA-C-restricted CMV-specific.

The TCR originated in a human donor in good health (CMV status not recorded). Some clones in this sample may be carry-over from other donors' samples. Source: cultured CD8+ T cells from PBMCs, taken from culture after CMV antigen stimulation. V and J are TRBV7-9 and TRBJ2-1; the D call may be TRBD1 or TRBD2 (6 bases each). The CDR3 protein is CASSGPQGGSYNEQFF. CDR3 DNA: TGTGCCAGCAGCGGCCCGCAAGGGGGGTCCTACAATGAGCAGTTCTTC.